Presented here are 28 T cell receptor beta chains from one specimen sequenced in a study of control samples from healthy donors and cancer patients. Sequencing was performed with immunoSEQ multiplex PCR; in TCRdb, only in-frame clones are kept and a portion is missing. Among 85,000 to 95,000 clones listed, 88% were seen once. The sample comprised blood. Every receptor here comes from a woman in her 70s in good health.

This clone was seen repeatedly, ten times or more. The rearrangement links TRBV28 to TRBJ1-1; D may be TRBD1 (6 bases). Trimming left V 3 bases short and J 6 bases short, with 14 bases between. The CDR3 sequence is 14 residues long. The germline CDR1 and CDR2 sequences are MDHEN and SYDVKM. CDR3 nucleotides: TGTGCCAGCAGTTTCGCGGGGGCAGGGGCTGAAGCTTTCTTT. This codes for CASSFAGAGAEAFF.

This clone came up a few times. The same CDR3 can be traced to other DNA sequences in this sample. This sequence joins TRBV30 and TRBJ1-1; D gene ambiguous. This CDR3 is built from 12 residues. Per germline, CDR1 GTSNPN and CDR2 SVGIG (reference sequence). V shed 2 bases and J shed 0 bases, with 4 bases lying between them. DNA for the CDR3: TGTGCCTGGAGTTCCCTGAACACTGAAGCTTTCTTT. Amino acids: CAWSSLNTEAFF.

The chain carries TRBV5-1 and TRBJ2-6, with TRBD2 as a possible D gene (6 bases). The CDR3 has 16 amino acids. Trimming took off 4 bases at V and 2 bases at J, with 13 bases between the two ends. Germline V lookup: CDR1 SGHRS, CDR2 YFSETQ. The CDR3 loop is CASSGGLQPGANVLTF. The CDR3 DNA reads TGCGCCAGCAGCGGGGGACTCCAGCCTGGGGCCAACGTCCTGACTTTC.

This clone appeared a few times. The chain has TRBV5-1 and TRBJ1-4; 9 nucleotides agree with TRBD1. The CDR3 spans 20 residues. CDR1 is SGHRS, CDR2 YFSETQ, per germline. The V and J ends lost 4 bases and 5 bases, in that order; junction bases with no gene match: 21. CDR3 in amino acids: CASSQRMGTGQLMENEKLFF. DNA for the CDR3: TGCGCCAGCAGCCAAAGGATGGGGACAGGGCAACTAATGGAGAATGAAAAACTGTTTTTT.

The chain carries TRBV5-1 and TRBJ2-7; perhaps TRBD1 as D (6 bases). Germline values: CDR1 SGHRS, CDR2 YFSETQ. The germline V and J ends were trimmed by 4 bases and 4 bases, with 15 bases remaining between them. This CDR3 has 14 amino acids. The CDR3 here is CASSRGRDIYEQYF. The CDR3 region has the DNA TGCGCCAGCAGCCGGGGCAGGGACATTTACGAGCAGTACTTC.

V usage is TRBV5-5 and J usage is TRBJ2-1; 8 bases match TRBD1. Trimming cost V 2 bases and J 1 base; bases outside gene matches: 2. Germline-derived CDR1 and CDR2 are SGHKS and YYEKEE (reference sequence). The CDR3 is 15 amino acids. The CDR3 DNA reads TGTGCCAGCAGCTTCCACAGGGGGTCCTACAATGAGCAGTTCTTC. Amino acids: CASSFHRGSYNEQFF.

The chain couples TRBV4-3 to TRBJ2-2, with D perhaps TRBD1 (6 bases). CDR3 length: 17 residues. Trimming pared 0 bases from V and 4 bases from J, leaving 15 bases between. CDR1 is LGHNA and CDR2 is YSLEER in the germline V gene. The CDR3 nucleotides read TGCGCCAGCAGCCAAGATGGGGGCAGGGCGGCCACCGGGGAGCTGTTTTTT. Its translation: CASSQDGGRAATGELFF.

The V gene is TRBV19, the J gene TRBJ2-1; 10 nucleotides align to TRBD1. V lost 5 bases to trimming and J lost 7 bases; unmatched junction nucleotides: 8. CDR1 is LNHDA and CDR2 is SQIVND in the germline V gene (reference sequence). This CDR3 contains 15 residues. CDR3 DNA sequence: TGTGCCAGTAGTGCAACCGGGACAGGGGCTAATGAGCAGTTCTTC. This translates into CASSATGTGANEQFF.

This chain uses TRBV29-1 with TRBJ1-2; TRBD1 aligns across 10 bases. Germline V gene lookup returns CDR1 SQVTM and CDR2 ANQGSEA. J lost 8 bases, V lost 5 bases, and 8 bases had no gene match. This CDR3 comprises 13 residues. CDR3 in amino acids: CSVTGTGVSGYTF. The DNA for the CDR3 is TGCAGCGTTACCGGGACAGGGGTCAGCGGCTACACCTTC.

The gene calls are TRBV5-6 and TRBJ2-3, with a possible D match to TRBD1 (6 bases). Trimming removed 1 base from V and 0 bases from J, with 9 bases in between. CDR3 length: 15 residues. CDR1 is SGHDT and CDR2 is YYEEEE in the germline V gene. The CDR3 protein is CASSLIGGSTDTQYF. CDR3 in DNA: TGTGCCAGCAGCTTGATTGGGGGCAGCACAGATACGCAGTATTTT.

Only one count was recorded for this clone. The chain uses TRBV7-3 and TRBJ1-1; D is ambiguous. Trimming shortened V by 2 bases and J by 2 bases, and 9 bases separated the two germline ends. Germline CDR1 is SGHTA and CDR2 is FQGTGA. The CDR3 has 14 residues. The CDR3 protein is CASSLSGLNTEAFF. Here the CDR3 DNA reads TGTGCCAGCAGCTTATCTGGTCTTAACACTGAAGCTTTCTTT.

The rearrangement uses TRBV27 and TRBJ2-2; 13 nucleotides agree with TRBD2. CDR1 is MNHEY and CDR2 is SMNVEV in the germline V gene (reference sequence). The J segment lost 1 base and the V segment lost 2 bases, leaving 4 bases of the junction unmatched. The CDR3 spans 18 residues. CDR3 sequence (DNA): TGTGCCAGCAGTTTAACTGGGACTAGCGGGGTGAACACCGGGGAGCTGTTTTTT. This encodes CASSLTGTSGVNTGELFF.

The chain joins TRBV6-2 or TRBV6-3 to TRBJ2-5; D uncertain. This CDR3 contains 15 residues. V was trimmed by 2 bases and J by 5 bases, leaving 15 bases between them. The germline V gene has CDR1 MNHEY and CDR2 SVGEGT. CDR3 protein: CASSYVLAEVETQYF. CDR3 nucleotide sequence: TGTGCCAGCAGTTACGTATTAGCAGAAGTCGAGACCCAGTACTTC.

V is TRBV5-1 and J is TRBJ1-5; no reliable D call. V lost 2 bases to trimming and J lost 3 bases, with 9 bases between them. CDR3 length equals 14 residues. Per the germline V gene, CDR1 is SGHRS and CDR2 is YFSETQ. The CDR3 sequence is CASSLGSHNQPQHF. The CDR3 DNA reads TGCGCCAGCAGCTTAGGGTCCCACAATCAGCCCCAGCATTTT.

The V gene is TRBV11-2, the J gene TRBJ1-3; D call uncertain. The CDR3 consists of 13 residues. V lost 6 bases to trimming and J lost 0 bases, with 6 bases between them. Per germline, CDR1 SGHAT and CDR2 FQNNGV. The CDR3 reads CASSVNSGNTIYF. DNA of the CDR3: TGTGCCAGCAGTGTAAACTCTGGAAACACCATATATTTT.

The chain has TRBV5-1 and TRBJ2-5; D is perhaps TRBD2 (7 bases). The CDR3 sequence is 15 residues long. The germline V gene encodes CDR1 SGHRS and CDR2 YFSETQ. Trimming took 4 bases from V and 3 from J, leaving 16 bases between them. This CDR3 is CASSTPRGGKETQYF. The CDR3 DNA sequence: TGCGCCAGCAGCACGCCTAGGGGGGGAAAAGAGACCCAGTACTTC.

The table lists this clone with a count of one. Written as DNA, the CDR3 is TGTGCCAGCAGCTTGTGGCAGGCCCAAGGGCAGCCCCAGCATTTT. It translates to CASSLWQAQGQPQHF. This chain links TRBV5-6 with TRBJ1-5, with D hard to call. CDR1 and CDR2 from the germline V gene are SGHDT and YYEEEE. V gave up 1 base and J gave up 7 bases, with 15 bases separating them. This CDR3 is built from 15 residues.

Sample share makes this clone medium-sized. CDR3 sequence: CASSLAGLAGLNTGELFF. CDR3 in DNA: TGCGCCAGCAGCTTGGCCGGACTAGCGGGGCTGAACACCGGGGAGCTGTTTTTT. The chain carries TRBV5-1 and TRBJ2-2; 12 nucleotides agree with TRBD2. Per the germline V gene, CDR1 is SGHRS and CDR2 is YFSETQ. The CDR3 runs 18 residues. V shed 0 bases, J shed 1 base, and the junction held 4 bases outside the gene matches. The full variable domain, with the rest looked up from reference TRBV5-1 and TRBJ2-2, is KAGVTQTPRYLIKTRGQQVTLSCSPISGHRSVSWYQQTPGQGLQFLFEYFSETQRNKGNFPGRFSGRQFSNSRSEMNVSTLELGDSALYLCASSLAGLAGLNTGELFFGEGSRLTVL.

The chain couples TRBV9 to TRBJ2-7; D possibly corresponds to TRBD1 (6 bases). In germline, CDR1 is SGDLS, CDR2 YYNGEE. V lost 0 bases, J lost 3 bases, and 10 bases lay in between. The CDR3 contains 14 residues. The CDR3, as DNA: TGTGCCAGCAGCGTAGTTGAACAGGGCTACGAGCAGTACTTC. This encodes CASSVVEQGYEQYF.

This CDR3 reads CASSRSGGLLMNTEAFF. The CDR3 bases are TGTGCCAGCAGTCGTAGTGGAGGGTTACTGATGAACACTGAAGCTTTCTTT. This chain uses TRBV6-2 or TRBV6-3 with TRBJ1-1; no firm D call. The CDR3 covers 17 residues. V was cut by 5 bases and J by 0 bases, with 19 bases left in between. Germline loops: CDR1 MNHEY, CDR2 SVGEGT.

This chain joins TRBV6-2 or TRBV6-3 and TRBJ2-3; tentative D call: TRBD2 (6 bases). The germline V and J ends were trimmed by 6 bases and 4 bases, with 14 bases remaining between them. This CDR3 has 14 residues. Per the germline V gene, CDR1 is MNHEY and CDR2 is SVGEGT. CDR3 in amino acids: CASRYGDSPDTQYF. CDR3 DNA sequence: TGTGCCAGCAGATACGGGGACTCACCAGATACGCAGTATTTT.

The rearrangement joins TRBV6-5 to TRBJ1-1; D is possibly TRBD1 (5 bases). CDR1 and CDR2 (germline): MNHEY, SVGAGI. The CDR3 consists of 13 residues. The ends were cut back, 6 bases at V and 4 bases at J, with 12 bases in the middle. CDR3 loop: CASRGAGSTEAFF. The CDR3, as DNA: TGTGCCAGCAGAGGGGCTGGTAGCACTGAAGCTTTCTTT.

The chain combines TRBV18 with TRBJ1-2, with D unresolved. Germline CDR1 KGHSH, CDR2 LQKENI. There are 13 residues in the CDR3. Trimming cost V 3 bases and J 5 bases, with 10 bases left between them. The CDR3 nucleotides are TGTGCCAGCTCACCCGGGCCTCCATATGGCTACACCTTC. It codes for CASSPGPPYGYTF.

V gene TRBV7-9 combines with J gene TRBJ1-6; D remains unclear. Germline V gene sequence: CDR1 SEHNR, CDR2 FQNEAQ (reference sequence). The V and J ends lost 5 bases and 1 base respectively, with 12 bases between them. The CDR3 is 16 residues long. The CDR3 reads CASSLADWSYNSPLHF. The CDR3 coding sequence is TGTGCCAGCAGCCTCGCGGACTGGTCCTATAATTCACCCCTCCACTTT.

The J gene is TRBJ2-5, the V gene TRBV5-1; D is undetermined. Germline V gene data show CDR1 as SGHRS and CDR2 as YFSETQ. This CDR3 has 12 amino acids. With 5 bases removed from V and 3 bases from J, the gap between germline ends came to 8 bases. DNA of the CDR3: TGCGCCAGCAGTTCTGGTGAAGAGACCCAGTACTTC. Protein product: CASSSGEETQYF.

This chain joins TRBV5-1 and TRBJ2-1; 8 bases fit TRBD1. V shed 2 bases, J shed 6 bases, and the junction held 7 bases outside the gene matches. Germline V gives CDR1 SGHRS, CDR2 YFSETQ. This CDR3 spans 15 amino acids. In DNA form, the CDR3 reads TGCGCCAGCAGCTTTCAGGGGACAGGAGTCAATGAGCAGTTCTTC. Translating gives CASSFQGTGVNEQFF.

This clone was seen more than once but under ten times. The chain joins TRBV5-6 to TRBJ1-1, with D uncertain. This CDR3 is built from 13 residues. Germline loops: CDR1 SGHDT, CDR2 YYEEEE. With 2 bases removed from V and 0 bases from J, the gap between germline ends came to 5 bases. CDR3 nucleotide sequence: TGTGCCAGCAGCTTTCCTCTGAACACTGAAGCTTTCTTT. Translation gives CASSFPLNTEAFF.

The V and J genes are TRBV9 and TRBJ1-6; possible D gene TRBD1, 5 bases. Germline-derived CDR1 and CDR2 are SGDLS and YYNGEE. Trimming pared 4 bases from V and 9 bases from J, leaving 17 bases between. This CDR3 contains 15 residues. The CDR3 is CASSFGVGVGSPLHF. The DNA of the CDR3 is TGTGCCAGCAGCTTTGGGGTGGGGGTAGGTTCACCCCTCCACTTT.